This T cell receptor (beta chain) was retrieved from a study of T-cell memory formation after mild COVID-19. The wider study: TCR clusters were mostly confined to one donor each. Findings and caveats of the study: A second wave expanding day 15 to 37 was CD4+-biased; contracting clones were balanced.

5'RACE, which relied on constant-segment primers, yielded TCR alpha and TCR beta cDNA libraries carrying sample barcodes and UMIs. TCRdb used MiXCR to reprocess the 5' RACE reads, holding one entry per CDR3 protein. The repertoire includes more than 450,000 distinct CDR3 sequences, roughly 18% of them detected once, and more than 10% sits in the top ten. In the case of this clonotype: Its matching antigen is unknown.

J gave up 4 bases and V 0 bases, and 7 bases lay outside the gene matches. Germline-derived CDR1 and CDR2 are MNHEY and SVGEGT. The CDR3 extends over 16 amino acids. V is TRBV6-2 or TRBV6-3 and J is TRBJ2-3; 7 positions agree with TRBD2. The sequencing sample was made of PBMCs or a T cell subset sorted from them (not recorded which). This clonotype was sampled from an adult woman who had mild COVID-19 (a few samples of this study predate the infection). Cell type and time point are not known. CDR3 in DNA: TGTGCCAGCAGTTACTCTCGCGGGAGCAGACCAGATACGCAGTATTTT. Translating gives CASSYSRGSRPDTQYF.